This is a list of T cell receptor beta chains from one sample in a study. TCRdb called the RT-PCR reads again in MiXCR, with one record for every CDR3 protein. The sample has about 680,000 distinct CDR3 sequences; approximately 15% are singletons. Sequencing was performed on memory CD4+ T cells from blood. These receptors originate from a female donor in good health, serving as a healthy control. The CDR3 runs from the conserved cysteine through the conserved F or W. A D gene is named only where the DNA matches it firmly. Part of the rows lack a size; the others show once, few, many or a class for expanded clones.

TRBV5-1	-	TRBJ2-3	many	CASSEGSPPTDTQYF	TGCGCCAGCAGCGAAGGGTCGCCCCCCACAGATACGCAGTATTTT
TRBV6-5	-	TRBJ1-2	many	CASSYSVGRPSYTF	TGTGCCAGCAGTTACTCGGTGGGCAGACCTTCTTACACCTTC
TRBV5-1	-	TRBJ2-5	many	CASSLGLIHQETQYF	TGCGCCAGCAGCTTGGGCCTAATTCACCAAGAGACCCAGTACTTC
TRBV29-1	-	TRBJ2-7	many	CSVAVGYEQYF	TGCAGCGTTGCCGTGGGTTACGAGCAGTACTTC
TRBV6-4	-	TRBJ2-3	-	CASSGGRDTDTQYF	TGTGCCAGCAGTGGAGGCAGGGACACAGATACGCAGTATTTT
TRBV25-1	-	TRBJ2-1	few	CASSEFVGLGSYNEQFF	TGTGCCAGCAGTGAATTCGTCGGTTTGGGCTCCTACAATGAGCAGTTCTTC
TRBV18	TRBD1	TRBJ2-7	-	CASSPPTGGKNEQYF	TGTGCCAGCTCACCACCTACAGGGGGGAAGAACGAGCAGTACTTC
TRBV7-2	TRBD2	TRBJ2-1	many	CASAREGGYNEQFF	TGTGCCAGCGCTAGGGAGGGAGGCTACAATGAGCAGTTCTTC
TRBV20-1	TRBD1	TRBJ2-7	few	CSAPASGVGGNEQYF	TGCAGTGCCCCAGCCTCAGGGGTAGGGGGCAACGAGCAGTACTTC
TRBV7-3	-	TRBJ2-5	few	CASSFSPRETQYF	TGTGCCAGCAGCTTCTCCCCACGGGAGACCCAGTACTTC
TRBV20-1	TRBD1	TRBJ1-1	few	CSARKGAVKGTEAFF	TGCAGTGCTAGAAAGGGGGCGGTGAAGGGAACTGAAGCTTTCTTT
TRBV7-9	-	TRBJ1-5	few	CASSQGGTSNQPQHF	TGTGCCAGCAGCCAAGGGGGGACTAGCAATCAGCCCCAGCATTTT
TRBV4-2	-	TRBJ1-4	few	CASSQAFRVQNEKLFF	TGTGCCAGCAGCCAAGCTTTCAGGGTACAGAATGAAAAACTGTTTTTT
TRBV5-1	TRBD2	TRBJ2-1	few	CASSSTSHNEQFF	TGCGCCAGCAGCTCGACTAGCCACAATGAGCAGTTCTTC